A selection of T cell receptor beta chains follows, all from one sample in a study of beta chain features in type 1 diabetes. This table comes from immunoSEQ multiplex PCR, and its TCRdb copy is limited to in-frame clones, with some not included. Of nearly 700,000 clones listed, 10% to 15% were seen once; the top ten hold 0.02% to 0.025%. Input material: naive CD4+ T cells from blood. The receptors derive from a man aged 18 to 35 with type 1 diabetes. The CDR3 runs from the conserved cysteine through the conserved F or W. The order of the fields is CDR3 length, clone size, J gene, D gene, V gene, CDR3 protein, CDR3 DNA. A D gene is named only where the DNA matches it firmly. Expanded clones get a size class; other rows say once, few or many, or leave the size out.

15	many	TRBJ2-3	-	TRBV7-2	CASSLDGASTDTQYF	TGTGCCAGCAGCTTAGATGGGGCTAGCACAGATACGCAGTATTTT
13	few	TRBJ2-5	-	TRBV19	CASSIGSQETQYF	TGTGCCAGTAGTATAGGGTCCCAAGAGACCCAGTACTTC
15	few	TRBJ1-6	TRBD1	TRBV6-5	CASSRGQGGNSPLHF	TGTGCCAGCAGCCGCGGACAGGGCGGGAATTCACCCCTCCACTTT
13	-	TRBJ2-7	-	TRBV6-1	CASSEAPSYEQYF	TGTGCCAGCAGTGAAGCGCCCTCGTACGAGCAGTACTTC
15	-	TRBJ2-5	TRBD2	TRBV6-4	CASSDLAGGRETQYF	TGTGCCAGCAGTGACCTAGCGGGGGGGCGAGAGACCCAGTACTTC
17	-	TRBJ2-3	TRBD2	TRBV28	CASSLQTAGGTTDTQYF	TGTGCCAGCAGTTTACAGACAGCGGGGGGGACCACAGATACGCAGTATTTT
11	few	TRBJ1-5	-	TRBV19	CASSLGQPQHF	TGTGCCAGTAGTCTAGGTCAGCCCCAGCATTTT
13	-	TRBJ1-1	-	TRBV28	CASGTYQNTEAFF	TGTGCCAGCGGAACCTACCAGAACACTGAAGCTTTCTTT
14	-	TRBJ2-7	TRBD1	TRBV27	CASSHGQGSYEQYF	TGTGCCAGCAGTCACGGACAGGGCTCCTACGAGCAGTACTTC
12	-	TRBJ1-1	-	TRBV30	CAWKGFNTEAFF	TGTGCCTGGAAGGGATTTAACACTGAAGCTTTCTTT
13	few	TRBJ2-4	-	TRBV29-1	CSVVDPGLNIQYF	TGCAGCGTTGTAGATCCGGGTCTAAACATTCAGTACTTC
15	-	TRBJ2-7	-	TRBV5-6	CASRGGGTEVYEQYF	TGTGCCAGCAGGGGGGGCGGGACAGAAGTCTACGAGCAGTACTTC
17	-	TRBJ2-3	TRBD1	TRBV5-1	CASSLAGQGLMADTQYF	TGCGCCAGCAGCTTAGCGGGACAGGGCCTTATGGCAGATACGCAGTATTTT
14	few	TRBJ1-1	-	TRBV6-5	CASRELQGNTEAFF	TGTGCCAGCAGGGAACTTCAGGGGAACACTGAAGCTTTCTTT
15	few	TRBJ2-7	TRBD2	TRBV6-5	CASSRGLVGSYEQYF	TGTGCCAGCAGTCGAGGACTAGTCGGCTCCTACGAGCAGTACTTC
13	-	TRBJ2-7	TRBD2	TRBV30	CAWRGLAGYEQYF	TGTGCCTGGAGGGGTTTAGCGGGGTACGAGCAGTACTTC
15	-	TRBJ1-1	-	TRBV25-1	CASSESGSMNTEAFF	TGTGCCAGCAGTGAATCTGGCAGTATGAACACTGAAGCTTTCTTT
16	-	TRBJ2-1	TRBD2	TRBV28	CASSPRGAGAYNEQFF	TGTGCCAGCAGTCCCCGGGGAGCGGGGGCGTACAATGAGCAGTTCTTC
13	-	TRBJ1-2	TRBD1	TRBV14	CASSRDRDHGYTF	TGTGCCAGCAGCCGGGACAGGGACCATGGCTACACCTTC
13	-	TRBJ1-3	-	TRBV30	CAWSRGSGNTIYF	TGTGCCTGGAGTCGGGGGTCTGGAAACACCATATATTTT
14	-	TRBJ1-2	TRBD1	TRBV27	CASSRQGTNYGYTF	TGTGCCAGCAGTCGACAGGGGACGAACTATGGCTACACCTTC
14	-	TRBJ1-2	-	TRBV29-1	CSVSPAGAGYGYTF	TGCAGCGTAAGCCCCGCGGGGGCTGGCTATGGCTACACCTTC
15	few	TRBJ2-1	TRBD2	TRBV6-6	CASSPSGGLYNEQFF	TGTGCCAGCAGCCCAAGCGGGGGCCTTTACAATGAGCAGTTCTTC
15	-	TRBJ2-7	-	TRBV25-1	CASSGTDSRSYEQYF	TGTGCCAGCAGTGGGACGGACAGCCGCTCCTACGAGCAGTACTTC
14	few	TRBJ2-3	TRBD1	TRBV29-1	CSVAPGQGTDTQYF	TGCAGCGTCGCGCCGGGACAGGGGACAGATACGCAGTATTTT
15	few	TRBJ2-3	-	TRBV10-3	CAISEGRGGSDTQYF	TGTGCCATCAGTGAAGGCAGGGGGGGATCAGATACGCAGTATTTT
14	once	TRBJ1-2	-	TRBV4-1	CASSQDPRGYGYTF	TGCGCCAGCAGCCAAGATCCGCGAGGGTATGGCTACACCTTC
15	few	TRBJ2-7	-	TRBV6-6	CASSYPRGSSYEQYF	TGTGCCAGCAGTTACCCCAGAGGGAGCTCCTACGAGCAGTACTTC
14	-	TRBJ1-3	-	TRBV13	CASTPGPTGNTIYF	TGTGCCAGCACCCCGGGGCCCACTGGAAACACCATATATTTT
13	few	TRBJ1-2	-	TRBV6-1	CASSPNGSEGYTF	TGTGCCAGCAGTCCAAACGGGTCGGAGGGCTACACCTTC
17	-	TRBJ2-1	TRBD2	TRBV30	CAWSSSGTPRSYNEQFF	TGTGCCTGGAGTTCTAGCGGAACCCCCAGGTCCTACAATGAGCAGTTCTTC
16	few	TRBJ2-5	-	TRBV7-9	CASSSTNSLGQETQYF	TGTGCCAGCAGCTCCACCAACAGCCTTGGGCAAGAGACCCAGTACTTC
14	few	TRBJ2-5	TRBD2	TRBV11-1	CASSSRTSEGTQYF	TGTGCCAGCAGCTCCCGGACTAGCGAGGGGACCCAGTACTTC
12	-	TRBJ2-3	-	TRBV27	CASSSTTLREYF	TGTGCCAGCAGTTCGACGACCTTAAGGGAGTATTTT
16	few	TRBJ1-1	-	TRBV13	CASSLLPAGRGRGAFF	TGTGCCAGCAGCTTACTTCCCGCAGGGCGGGGACGTGGAGCTTTCTTT
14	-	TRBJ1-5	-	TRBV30	CAWSVDTGSQPQHF	TGTGCCTGGAGTGTAGATACAGGGTCTCAGCCCCAGCATTTT
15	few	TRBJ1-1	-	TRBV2	CASSEIPSSNTEAFF	TGTGCCAGCAGTGAAATACCCTCGTCCAACACTGAAGCTTTCTTT